Presented here are 28 T cell receptor beta chains from one specimen sequenced in a study of radiation and T cells in renal cell carcinoma. TCRdb keeps only in-frame clones here, not all; method: immunoSEQ multiplex PCR. This repertoire shows roughly 23,000 clones, 47% found once; its top ten account for 16%. Stated treatment: 15 Gy SBRT to primary tumor, nephrectomy 4 weeks later. The sample was tumor tissue, taken from a patient whose treatment included radiotherapy and nephrectomy. The receptors stem from a woman aged 50 to 65 with renal cell carcinoma.

This rearrangement joins TRBV6-6 to TRBJ2-7; 10 nucleotides agree with TRBD1. Germline CDR1 is MNHNY and CDR2 is SVGAGI (reference sequence). CDR3 length equals 13 residues. The V gene end was trimmed by 6 bases and the J gene end by 8 bases; junction bases not matched to a gene: 7. CDR3 region: CASSSGQGGKQYF. For the CDR3, the DNA is TGTGCCAGCAGCTCCGGACAGGGGGGGAAGCAGTACTTC.

The V and J genes are TRBV19 and TRBJ2-7; a weak D match, TRBD1 (6 bases). The CDR3 consists of 13 residues. The V end was cut by 3 bases, the J end by 3 bases, with 9 bases between. Germline V gene sequence: CDR1 LNHDA, CDR2 SQIVND (reference sequence). Here the CDR3 reads CASSMTGLYEQYF. The CDR3 region has the DNA TGTGCCAGTAGTATGACAGGCCTCTACGAGCAGTACTTC.

The chain links TRBV7-2 to TRBJ2-4; D remains ambiguous. Trimming removed 3 bases from V and 0 bases from J, with 6 bases in between. This CDR3 contains 14 residues. Germline CDR1 reads SGHTA; CDR2 reads FQGNSA. The CDR3 bases are TGTGCCAGCAGCTTCGGGCAAGCCAAAAACATTCAGTACTTC. This gives the protein CASSFGQAKNIQYF.

The CDR3 protein is CASSLAGQDTQYF. In DNA, the CDR3 is TGTGCCAGCAGCTTAGCTGGGCAAGATACGCAGTATTTT. The chain uses TRBV7-3 and TRBJ2-3, with unresolved D. Trimming pared 2 bases from V and 5 bases from J, leaving 8 bases between. Germline-derived CDR1 and CDR2 are SGHTA and FQGTGA. The CDR3 has 13 residues. The variable domain in full, with the rest retrieved from reference TRBV7-3 and TRBJ2-3, is GAGVSQTPSNKVTEKGKYVELRCDPISGHTALYWYRQSLGQGPEFLIYFQGTGAADDSGLPNDRFFAVRPEGSVSTLKIQRTERGDSAVYLCASSLAGQDTQYFGPGTRLTVL.

The gene calls are TRBV5-6 and TRBJ2-7; unclear D gene. Germline V lookup: CDR1 SGHDT, CDR2 YYEEEE. V dropped 0 bases and J dropped 6 bases, with 10 bases sitting between them. CDR3 length: 13 amino acids. This CDR3 is CASSLGGGIEQYF. The CDR3 nucleotides are TGTGCCAGCAGCTTGGGGGGTGGAATCGAGCAGTACTTC.

The chain combines TRBV2 with TRBJ1-1; D remains ambiguous. The CDR3 is 14 amino acids. Trimming removed 2 bases from V and 0 bases from J, with 7 bases in between. Germline loops: CDR1 SNHLY, CDR2 FYNNEI. The CDR3 loop reads CASSERQVNTEAFF. For the CDR3, the DNA is TGTGCCAGCAGTGAAAGGCAGGTGAACACTGAAGCTTTCTTT.

This clone has more than one count but fewer than ten. The chain has TRBV7-9 and TRBJ2-1; 9 positions match TRBD1. V shed 1 base, J shed 10 bases, and the junction held 5 bases outside the gene matches. This CDR3 has 14 amino acids. CDR1 and CDR2 (germline): SEHNR, FQNEAQ (reference sequence). The CDR3 nucleotides are TGTGCCAGCAGCTTAGATGGGACAGGGAACGAGCAGTTCTTC. It specifies CASSLDGTGNEQFF.

The gene calls are TRBV4-1 and TRBJ1-5; 7 bases match TRBD1. Germline trimming cut 4 bases from V and 4 bases from J; bases unmatched to any gene: 7. Germline CDR1 and CDR2: MGHRA and YSYEKL. The CDR3 spans 15 residues. The CDR3 protein is CASSPRDSVNQPQHF. The CDR3 DNA is TGCGCCAGCAGCCCCCGGGACAGTGTAAATCAGCCCCAGCATTTT.

By share, this clone counts as medium-sized. CDR3 loop: CAWSLGNTEAFF. The DNA for the CDR3 is TGTGCCTGGAGTCTGGGGAACACTGAAGCTTTCTTT. The V gene is TRBV30, the J gene TRBJ1-1; unclear D gene. V was shortened by 2 bases and J by 1 base, with 5 bases between the two germline ends. From germline, CDR1 is GTSNPN and CDR2 SVGIG (reference sequence). The CDR3 is made up of 12 amino acids.

This clone was found a few times. V gene TRBV5-1 combines with J gene TRBJ1-1; 10 bases agree with TRBD1. Unmatched junction bases numbered 4, after V lost 4 bases and J lost 4 bases. This CDR3 is 14 amino acids long. The germline V gene encodes CDR1 SGHRS and CDR2 YFSETQ. The CDR3 is CASSIGQGGTEAFF. The CDR3 DNA reads TGCGCCAGCAGCATAGGACAGGGGGGCACTGAAGCTTTCTTT.

The V call is TRBV6-6, the J call TRBJ1-1; D call uncertain. Per the germline V gene, CDR1 is MNHNY and CDR2 is SVGAGI (reference sequence). The CDR3 spans 13 residues. Trimming took 6 bases from V and 5 from J, leaving 13 bases between them. The CDR3 sequence: CASSAGFGTEAFF. The CDR3 nucleotides read TGTGCCAGCAGCGCCGGGTTTGGGACTGAAGCTTTCTTT.

The chain's CDR3 is CASSSPNGIYEQYF. DNA for the CDR3: TGTGCCAGCAGTTCTCCGAACGGGATTTACGAGCAGTACTTC. This chain links TRBV2 with TRBJ2-7, with D tentatively TRBD2 (5 bases). Germline CDR1 reads SNHLY; CDR2 reads FYNNEI. V lost 5 bases to trimming and J lost 4 bases, with 15 bases between them. The CDR3 consists of 14 residues.

The V call is TRBV19, the J call TRBJ1-1; D gene unclear. V gave up 3 bases and J gave up 1 base, with 9 bases separating them. Germline loops: CDR1 LNHDA, CDR2 SQIVND (reference sequence). The CDR3 consists of 14 residues. This chain's CDR3 is CASSISAKNTEAFF. The CDR3, as DNA: TGTGCCAGTAGTATTTCAGCCAAGAACACTGAAGCTTTCTTT.

The chain employs TRBV2 and TRBJ1-4; a possible D gene is TRBD1 (5 bases). Per the germline V gene, CDR1 is SNHLY and CDR2 is FYNNEI. CDR3 length equals 13 residues. Trimming took 6 bases from V and 8 from J, leaving 13 bases between them. The CDR3 reads CASRRGLGEKLFF. In DNA form, the CDR3 reads TGTGCCAGCAGAAGGGGTTTAGGGGAAAAACTGTTTTTT.

This clone showed up just once. This chain uses TRBV5-1 with TRBJ2-3, with 8 bases that match TRBD2. Unmatched junction bases numbered 5, after V lost 4 bases and J lost 4 bases. This CDR3 spans 14 amino acids. Germline-derived CDR1 and CDR2 are SGHRS and YFSETQ. CDR3: CASSAAGGPDTQYF. CDR3 DNA: TGCGCCAGCAGCGCCGCGGGGGGCCCAGATACGCAGTATTTT.

CDR3 DNA: TGCAGCGTTACACAGGGTCTTAGATTCGAGCAGTACTTC. This sequence encodes CSVTQGLRFEQYF. The chain carries TRBV29-1 and TRBJ2-5, with D possibly being TRBD1 (6 bases). The J call may be faulty, since TRBJ2-7 better matches the DNA end. Germline CDR1 and CDR2: SQVTM and ANQGSEA. The CDR3 extends over 13 amino acids.

The V call is TRBV5-5, the J call TRBJ1-2, with 7 bases identical to TRBD1. This CDR3 has 13 amino acids. Trimming at V came to 7 bases and at J to 5 bases, leaving 8 bases not matched to a gene. Germline V CDR1 and CDR2: SGHKS, YYEKEE (reference sequence). The CDR3 nucleotides are TGTGCCAGCTCTCAGACAGGGACTTATGGCTACACCTTC. It codes for CASSQTGTYGYTF.

V usage is TRBV20-1 and J usage is TRBJ1-2; D unclear. Between the trimmed V and J ends, which lost 4 bases and 2 bases, there was a span of 5 bases. This CDR3 has 11 amino acids. In germline, CDR1 is DFQATT, CDR2 SNEGSKA (reference sequence). The CDR3 here is CSAMQNYGYTF. CDR3 nucleotides: TGCAGTGCTATGCAAAACTATGGCTACACCTTC.

This chain links TRBV6-6 with TRBJ1-1; 9 bases are a match to TRBD1. Trimming took 5 bases from V and 11 from J; bases not matched to a gene: 12. The CDR3 spans 14 residues. The germline CDR1 and CDR2 sequences are MNHNY and SVGAGI (reference sequence). The CDR3 coding sequence is TGTGCCAGCAGTGAGGGAGGACAGGGGCGGTTGGCTTTCTTT. As protein: CASSEGGQGRLAFF.

The V call is TRBV4-3, the J call TRBJ2-6; D is undetermined. Germline CDR1 reads LGHNA; CDR2 reads YSLEER. The CDR3 is 19 amino acids. Trimming took 4 bases from V and 0 from J, leaving 19 bases between them. CDR3 in amino acids: CASSLRYDIVSSGANVLTF. The CDR3 DNA reads as TGCGCCAGCAGCCTCCGATATGACATCGTGAGCTCTGGGGCCAACGTCCTGACTTTC.

This clone was seen a handful of times. This chain links TRBV9 with TRBJ1-5; TRBD1 aligns across 8 bases. The germline gives CDR1 SGDLS, CDR2 YYNGEE. J was trimmed by 4 bases and V by 3 bases; bases with no gene match: 3. CDR3 length equals 14 residues. CDR3 sequence reads: CASSDGQGNQPQHF. Written as DNA, the CDR3 is TGTGCCAGCAGCGACGGACAGGGAAATCAGCCCCAGCATTTT. Drawing the rest from reference TRBV9 and TRBJ1-5, the complete variable domain is DSGVTQTPKHLITATGQRVTLRCSPRSGDLSVYWYQQSLDQGLQFLIQYYNGEERAKGNILERFSAQQFPDLHSELNLSSLELGDSALYFCASSDGQGNQPQHFGDGTRLSIL.

This rearrangement joins TRBV5-1 to TRBJ1-4; D may be TRBD1 (5 bases). The CDR3 spans 15 residues. Germline CDR1 reads SGHRS; CDR2 reads YFSETQ. The V gene lost 0 bases and the J gene lost 13 bases, with 19 bases spanning the gap. DNA of the CDR3: TGCGCCAGCAGCTTGGCGGGGGTAGACGCCGGGGGACTGTTTTTT. Translated: CASSLAGVDAGGLFF.

The V and J genes are TRBV29-1 and TRBJ2-3, with D maybe TRBD2 (6 bases). This CDR3 region has 14 residues. Germline CDR1 and CDR2: SQVTM and ANQGSEA. V was shortened by 7 bases and J by 4 bases, with 18 bases between the two germline ends. The DNA for the CDR3 is TGCAGCGCGGGACTCTCAGTTGATGCAGATACGCAGTATTTT. Translated: CSAGLSVDADTQYF.

The V call is TRBV5-4, the J call TRBJ2-7; D is ambiguous. There are 14 residues in the CDR3. V gave up 4 bases and J gave up 6 bases, with 17 bases separating them. The germline gives CDR1 SGHNT, CDR2 YYREEE (reference sequence). The CDR3 DNA follows: TGTGCCAGCAGCATGGGCCCCGGCGTCCCCGAGCAGTACTTC. It translates to CASSMGPGVPEQYF.

The V call is TRBV2, the J call TRBJ1-1; the D is unclear. Germline V lookup: CDR1 SNHLY, CDR2 FYNNEI. The length of the CDR3 is 14 residues. Trimming cost V 7 bases and J 1 base, with 13 bases left between them. The CDR3 coding sequence is TGTGCCAGCACCGAAGGTATAACGAACACTGAAGCTTTCTTT. The encoded protein is CASTEGITNTEAFF.

This clone occurred many times. This rearrangement joins TRBV9 to TRBJ2-7, with a tentative D call TRBD1 (6 bases). CDR3 length: 13 residues. Germline-derived CDR1 and CDR2 are SGDLS and YYNGEE. V lost 1 base, J lost 6 bases, and 11 bases lay in between. Here the CDR3 DNA reads TGTGCCAGCAGCGTAATGGGGGCGGGCGAGCAGTACTTC. It translates to CASSVMGAGEQYF.

This clone was found a few times. The V call is TRBV10-3, the J call TRBJ1-3; D not certain. This CDR3 is 15 amino acids long. Germline V gene lookup returns CDR1 ENHRY and CDR2 SYGVKD. V gave up 10 bases and J gave up 0 bases, with 16 bases separating them. Written as DNA, the CDR3 is TGTGCCAGTTCGAAGGGTCTCACCTCTGGAAACACCATATATTTT. Its translation: CASSKGLTSGNTIYF.

The table lists this clone with a few counts. The rearrangement uses TRBV10-3 and TRBJ2-2; weak D call: TRBD2 (5 bases). Trimming shortened V by 8 bases and J by 7 bases, and 11 bases separated the two germline ends. This CDR3 region has 12 residues. Germline V gives CDR1 ENHRY, CDR2 SYGVKD. The CDR3 sequence is CAIGLGGGELFF. In DNA, the CDR3 is TGTGCCATCGGCTTAGGAGGCGGGGAGCTGTTTTTT.